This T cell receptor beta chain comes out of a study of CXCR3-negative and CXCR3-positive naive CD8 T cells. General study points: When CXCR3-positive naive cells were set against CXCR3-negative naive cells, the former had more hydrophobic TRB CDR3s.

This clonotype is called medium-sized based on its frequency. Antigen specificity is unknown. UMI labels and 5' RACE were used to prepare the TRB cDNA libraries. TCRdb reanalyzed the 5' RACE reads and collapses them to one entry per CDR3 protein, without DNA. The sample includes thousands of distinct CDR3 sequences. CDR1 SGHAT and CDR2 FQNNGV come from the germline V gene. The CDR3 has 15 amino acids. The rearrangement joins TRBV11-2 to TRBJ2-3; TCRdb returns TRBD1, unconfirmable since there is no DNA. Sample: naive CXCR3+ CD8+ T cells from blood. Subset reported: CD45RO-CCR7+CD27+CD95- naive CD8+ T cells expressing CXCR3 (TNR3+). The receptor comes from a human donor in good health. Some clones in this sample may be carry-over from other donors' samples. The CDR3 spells CASSTGFSSTDTQYF.